This TCR beta chain comes out of a study of shared clonotypes between healthy human individuals. The CDR3 has 12 residues. V lost 6 bases to trimming and J lost 9 bases, with 9 bases between them. Germline assignment: CDR1 MDHEN and CDR2 SYDVKM. The table came from immunoSEQ multiplex PCR; TCRdb's copy has only in-frame clones and leaves some out. Among fewer than 1.4 million clones listed, around 78% were seen once. This chain connects TRBV28 to TRBJ1-6; D is uncertain. The specimen sequenced was memory CD4+ T cells from PBMCs. Subset reported: CD45RA-negative fraction. This receptor was taken from a man between 18 and 29 years old in good health. Some clones in this sample may be carry-over from other donors' samples. The CDR3 is CASSLQLSPLHF. The CDR3 bases are TGTGCCAGCAGCCTACAGCTTTCACCCCTCCACTTT. Based on the CDR3 plus reference TRBV28 and TRBJ1-6, the full variable domain is DVKVTQSSRYLVKRTGEKVFLECVQDMDHENMFWYRQDPGLGLRLIYFSYDVKMKEKGDIPEGYSVSREKKERFSLILESASTNQTSMYLCASSLQLSPLHFGNGTRLTVT.